This T cell receptor (beta chain) came from a study of cytomegalovirus exposure and HLA in healthy donors listed by TCRdb under 2017. Turning to the overall study: According to an earlier analysis of 587 of the donors, 200 million or so T cells yielded 117 million unique TCR beta sequences and 276 Gb of sequence data. An early release that covered about 600 HLA-typed donors contained 250 to 350 gigabases of sequencing data and tens of millions of unique TCR sequences. Of the approximately 400 genotyped donors, approximately 80% fell in the genetic ancestry cluster associated with self-reported Caucasian donors. The study was designed to test whether signatures of past pathogen exposure could be identified by cataloging public T cell receptors. The T cell repertoires of roughly 660 subjects were profiled by immunosequencing and related to cytomegalovirus serostatus. In addition to the first cohort of about 650 subjects, a separate validation cohort of 120 different subjects was used. High-throughput TCR immunosequencing, statistical association of individual TCRs with disease status, and machine learning were combined to predict cytomegalovirus infection status. In a later analysis, previously published TCR beta repertoires from 670 or so donors were re-analyzed and high-resolution HLA genotyping was added so that TCR occurrence patterns could be studied. In the later analysis, no new phenotypic data were used to find candidate immune exposures; instead, reliance was placed on TCR beta sequences and their occurrence across donors. An earlier analysis of around 540 of the donors applied high-throughput TCR beta sequencing to assess whether each TCR beta V gene segment acted as functional or pseudogenic. Alongside the repertoire data, information on donor age, sex, ethnicity and CMV serostatus was compiled. A later genetic analysis took genome-wide SNP genotypes for about 55% of the roughly 670 donors and used that subset as a discovery cohort. All discovery cohort repertoires had been generated on a single sequencing platform. HLA typing included class I and class II loci at four-digit resolution. The number of donors typed differed by locus, with roughly 629-640 for A, B, C, DRB1 and DQB1, about 500 for DQA1, 600 to 610 for DPA1, and over 400 for DPB1. Four or five DR-DQ haplotypes were handled as single units for association and clustering because linkage in the cohort was strong. Among roughly 370 genotyped donors of the cohort, an average of approximately 240,000 unique TCR beta nucleotide sequences were sequenced per donor, 15% to 20% of them non-productive. Results the study describes overall, beyond this receptor: A cluster of highly shared sequence variants was judged likely to represent a technical artifact of the sequencing pipeline. Seventeen rarely observed V segments, including chromosome 9 orphons, were excluded from the earlier analysis of several hundred of the donors because counts were too low. This cohort had only TCR beta chains sequenced, and the lack of alpha or paired-chain data limited which features could be detected. Compared with the approximately 670-donor mean, donors in an Asian-associated ancestry cluster had fewer N-insertions in productive TCRs, according to a later genetic analysis. At a false discovery rate of 0.05, a later analysis linked around 17,000 TCR beta sequences to specific HLA alleles. Immune exposure information for the cohort was limited to CMV serostatus. The presence/absence analyses assumed that sequencing depth was roughly uniform across donors, and that assumption may not be true. In a later analysis, HLA-associated TCR beta chains were found to be more clonally expanded and to have lower generation probabilities than equally common non-associated chains. Most TCR sequences were observed very rarely across donors, whereas some public TCRs were present in many individuals. The authors suggested that the approach could potentially be generalized to other disease states and immunological phenotypes. Because the 87-base-pair reads could not distinguish some IMGT-functional V segments, including TRBV6-2 and TRBV6-3, those segments were excluded. An association between a missense DCLRE1C variant and V-gene and J-gene trimming of TCR beta chains was found in a later genetic analysis and replicated in an independent cohort. Broadly in line with IMGT annotations, most TCR beta V segments showed up in productive rearrangements about 87% or about 30% of the time in an earlier analysis of a few hundred of the donors. Linkage disequilibrium might explain the correlated functional status among segregating V segments, but an unknown experimental factor could not be excluded. Most CMV-associated TCR beta chains appeared to be HLA-restricted in a later analysis, and the HLA associations seemed to be driven largely by CMV exposure. A later analysis reported that several top co-occurrence clusters appeared linked to parvovirus B19, influenza, CMV and Epstein-Barr virus. The study listed 150 to 200 TCR beta chains as associated with cytomegalovirus. In vitro tests confirmed that a few of the cytomegalovirus-associated TCR beta chains recognize cytomegalovirus antigens. HLA typing was unavailable for some donors at each locus, so association tests used only the typed subset. A further reported finding was that TCR beta sequences accurately predicted the HLA-A and HLA-B alleles for most subjects in the first cohort. According to a later analysis, TCR association rates differed among HLA loci, with DRB1 alleles showing the most associated TCRs and HLA-C alleles showing the fewest. The classifier was reported to diagnose cytomegalovirus status with high specificity and sensitivity in both the original and validation cohorts. When HLA alleles, especially DR and DQ, strongly co-occurred, attributing TCR associations to individual alleles was difficult.

The cohort was made up of several hundred healthy bone marrow donors. At the time of sampling, all cohort members were nominally healthy, though unrecorded immune exposures were likely present. The donor tested CMV seropositive, placing the donor among the 289 seropositive members of the cohort. A peripheral blood sample was collected from each donor, and TCR beta sequencing was performed on peripheral blood mononuclear cells. Genomic DNA extraction from the blood cell samples was performed with the Qiagen DNeasy Blood Extraction Kit. Library preparation used the immunoSEQ multiplex PCR assay. The multiplex PCR relied on a mix of 60 forward primers for TCR Vbeta segments and 13 reverse primers for TCR Jbeta segments. Amplification of the CDR3 region of rearranged TCR beta genes was performed with a multiplex PCR assay on genomic DNA. On the Illumina HiSeq System, the amplified TCR beta libraries were sequenced as 87-base-pair reads. The original methods were these. Across the roughly 670 repertoires, a later analysis counted 60 million to 90 million unique TCR beta chains, 9.5 million to 12 million of which were shared by at least two donors. A nearest-neighbor algorithm error-corrected the raw reads and collapsed the reads into unique sequences, merging closely related sequences to remove PCR and sequencing errors. Alignment of CDR3 sequences to IMGT reference sequences was used to assign V, D and J gene segments. Each retained sequence needed at least a six-nucleotide match to both a V gene segment and a J gene segment. Rearrangements were called productive when the CDR3 lacked stop codons and stayed in frame with V and J; all others were non-productive. Following IMGT convention, CDR3 was defined as the stretch from the second conserved V-encoded cysteine up to the conserved J-encoded phenylalanine. Sequences without an unambiguous match to a single V gene segment were excluded from the earlier analysis of several hundred of the donors. In an earlier analysis of several hundred of the donors, V segments were called functional above 56.7% productive rearrangements and were called segregating when the between-donor standard deviation exceeded 5%. A statistical classification framework was built to diagnose cytomegalovirus status from the catalog of TCR beta chain sequences. V and J gene assignment, in a later analysis, came from comparing TCR nucleotide sequences with IMGT/GENE-DB human TR gene sequences. Using the TCRdist pipeline, a later analysis assigned CDR3 sequences along with most-parsimonious VDJ recombination scenarios. In a later analysis, each TCR beta chain was defined by its CDR3 amino acid sequence together with its V-gene family, and reads lacking a unique V-gene family were excluded. A later analysis removed nearly 600 highly shared, low-generation-probability nucleotide sequences to deal with suspected cross-contamination and a sequencing artifact. In a later analysis, a clonal expansion index for each public chain was calculated from normalized within-repertoire ranks of inferred template counts. A later analysis computed generation probabilities with a VDJ recombination model fitted to out-of-frame rearrangements, and checked the results against IGoR. In a later analysis, hypergeometric tests were used to score TCR-TCR, TCR-HLA and TCR-CMV co-occurrence, with a repertoire-size bias correction applied to TCR pairs. In a later analysis, false discovery rates were estimated by permuting HLA or CMV assignments 20 times. A later analysis grouped co-occurring TCRs with DBSCAN, adding TCRdist sequence similarity when clustering within HLA-allele-positive subsets. Repertoires with fewer than 30,000 or more than 120,000 public chains, plus five repertoires with anomalous nucleotide sharing, were excluded from co-occurrence clustering. The table was pulled from immuneACCESS by TCRdb, which kept in-frame rearrangements only. Such tables lose some clones; where checked, under half of the loss comes from unresolved V genes, and the rest has no known cause. V and J calls and clone size are given by that table; D and trimming were obtained from the DNA. This sample comprises around 180,000 clones, roughly 78% of them detected only once. The ten top clones hold over 10% of the sample.

With regard to this clone: The clone's antigen remains unknown. No per-base quality is available; no much larger clone lies one base away.

Including cysteine and phenylalanine, the CDR3 has 15 amino acids. The kept DNA is CDR3 alone, 45 bases in frame from the first base. The germline ends are 11 bases apart after V is trimmed by 5 bases and J by 0 bases. From a lookup of the germline V gene (reference sequence), CDR1 and CDR2 are LNHDA and SQIVND. Sequencing was carried out using PBMCs. This chain joins TRBV19 to TRBJ1-5; the D gene is perhaps TRBD1, on 6 matching bases. The TCR comes from a woman aged 45-65 years in good health and CMV-seropositive. The CDR3 here reads CASSSWDNSNQPQHF. The nucleotide sequence is given as TGTGCCAGTAGTTCCTGGGACAATAGCAATCAGCCCCAGCATTTT.